This T cell receptor (beta chain) was profiled in a study of blood T cells in healthy people across ages. A J-beta primer mix and a sample-barcoded 5' primer were used in a second PCR of roughly 6 to 11 cycles. The template-switch adaptor was a 5' adaptor with 12 random nucleotides. It tagged each cDNA molecule. One entry per CDR3 protein results from TCRdb running MiXCR on the 5' RACE reads. Seen here are 850,000 to 1,000,000 distinct CDR3 sequences, under 50% observed once, and the top ten hold around 15%. Every donor contributed about 10 milliliters of peripheral blood by blood draw. Per-sample PBMC isolation yielded at least 7 million cells. Sequencing input: blood. The sequence derives from a man aged 25-45 years in good health.

CDR3 region: CSASQGTEAFF. The CDR3 bases are TGCAGTGCTTCCCAGGGGACTGAAGCTTTCTTT. The V and J genes are TRBV20-1 and TRBJ1-1; D might be TRBD1 (6 bases). The CDR3 is 11 amino acids. Per the germline V gene, CDR1 is DFQATT and CDR2 is SNEGSKA (reference sequence). The V and J ends lost 5 bases and 5 bases respectively, with 9 bases between them.